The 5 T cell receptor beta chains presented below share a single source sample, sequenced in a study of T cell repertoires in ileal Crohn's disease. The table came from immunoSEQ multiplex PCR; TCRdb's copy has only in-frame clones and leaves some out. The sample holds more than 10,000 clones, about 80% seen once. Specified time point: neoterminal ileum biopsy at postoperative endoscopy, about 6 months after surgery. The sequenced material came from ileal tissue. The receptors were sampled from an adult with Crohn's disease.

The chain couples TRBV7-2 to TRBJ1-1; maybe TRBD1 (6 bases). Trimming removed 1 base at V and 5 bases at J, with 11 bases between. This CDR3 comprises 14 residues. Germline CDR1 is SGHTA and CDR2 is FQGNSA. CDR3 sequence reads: CASSLGGQRTEAFF. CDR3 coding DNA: TGTGCCAGCAGCTTAGGAGGACAGAGGACTGAAGCTTTCTTT. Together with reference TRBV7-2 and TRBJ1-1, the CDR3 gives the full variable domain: GAGVSQSPSNKVTEKGKDVELRCDPISGHTALYWYRQSLGQGLEFLIYFQGNSAPDKSGLPSDRFSAERTGGSVSTLTIQRTQQEDSAVYLCASSLGGQRTEAFFGQGTRLTVV.

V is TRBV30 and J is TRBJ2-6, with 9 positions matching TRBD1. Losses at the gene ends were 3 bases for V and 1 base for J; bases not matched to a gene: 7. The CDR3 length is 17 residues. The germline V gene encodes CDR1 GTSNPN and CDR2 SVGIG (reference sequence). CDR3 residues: CAWRGDREPSGANVLTF. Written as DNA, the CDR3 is TGTGCCTGGAGGGGGGACAGGGAGCCATCTGGGGCCAACGTCCTGACTTTC.

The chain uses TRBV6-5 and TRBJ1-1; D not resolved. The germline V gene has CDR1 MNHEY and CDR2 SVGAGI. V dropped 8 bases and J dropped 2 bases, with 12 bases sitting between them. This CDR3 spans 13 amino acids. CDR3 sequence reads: CASQNRGNTEAFF. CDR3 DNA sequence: TGTGCCAGCCAAAACCGGGGAAACACTGAAGCTTTCTTT.

The CDR3 loop is CAIKGGTTEAFF. The CDR3 coding sequence is TGTGCCATCAAGGGGGGGACCACTGAAGCTTTCTTT. The chain carries TRBV10-3 and TRBJ1-1; D might be TRBD1 (6 bases). CDR3 size: 12 residues. The V gene's germline CDR1 is ENHRY and CDR2 SYGVKD. The V and J ends lost 7 bases and 4 bases respectively, with 10 bases between them.

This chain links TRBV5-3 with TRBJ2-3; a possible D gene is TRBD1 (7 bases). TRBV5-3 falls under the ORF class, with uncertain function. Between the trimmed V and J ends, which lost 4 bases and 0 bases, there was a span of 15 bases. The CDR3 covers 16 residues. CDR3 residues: CARSLEGAVSTDTQYF. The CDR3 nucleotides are TGTGCCAGAAGCCTGGAGGGGGCCGTTAGCACAGATACGCAGTATTTT.